The 23 T cell receptor beta chains presented below share a single source sample, sequenced in a study of Graves' ophthalmopathy and Graves' hyperthyroidism. Investigators amplified TCR beta CDR3 regions from RNA transcripts. RT-PCR with HTBI primers came first, then second-round multiplex PCR. TCRdb passed the multiplex PCR reads through MiXCR, listing each CDR3 protein once. The sample has hundreds of thousands of distinct CDR3 sequences, around 50% seen once. The sample consisted of peripheral blood. The source is an adult man with Graves' ophthalmopathy.

The genes are TRBV7-2 and TRBJ1-5; a possible D gene is TRBD1 (6 bases). Germline V lookup: CDR1 SGHTA, CDR2 FQGNSA. Trimming cost V 5 bases and J 3 bases, with 20 bases left between them. This CDR3 comprises 17 residues. The CDR3 DNA is TGTGCCAGCAGCCCGGACTTGACAGGCGCCTACAATCAGCCCCAGCATTTT. Protein product: CASSPDLTGAYNQPQHF.

The sample holds a few counts of this clonotype. The chain joins TRBV4-1 to TRBJ1-2; tentatively, D is TRBD1 (5 bases). CDR3 length equals 15 residues. Looked up from germline, CDR1 is MGHRA and CDR2 is YSYEKL. The V and J ends lost 3 bases and 3 bases respectively, with 14 bases between them. Here the CDR3 reads CASSHTGPTHYGYTF. CDR3 in DNA: TGCGCCAGCAGCCACACAGGACCGACACACTATGGCTACACCTTC.

The table lists this clonotype with a few counts. The rearrangement uses TRBV24-1 and TRBJ2-7; possibly TRBD1 or TRBD2 for D (5 bases each). The CDR3 totals 15 residues. Germline V lookup: CDR1 KGHDR, CDR2 SFDVKD. Between the trimmed V and J ends, which lost 11 bases and 3 bases, there was a span of 22 bases. The CDR3 reads CANEESGTNNYEQYF. The CDR3 DNA follows: TGTGCCAATGAAGAATCCGGGACGAATAACTACGAGCAGTACTTC.

In its sample, this clonotype was seen a few times. This chain connects TRBV29-1 to TRBJ1-1, with D unresolved. The CDR3 loop spans 11 amino acids. Trimming cost V 7 bases and J 7 bases, with 13 bases left between them. Germline-derived CDR1 and CDR2 are SQVTM and ANQGSEA. The DNA for the CDR3 is TGCAGCGCCGTAAAGCAGGATGAAGCTTTCTTT. As protein: CSAVKQDEAFF.

The chain employs TRBV5-1 and TRBJ1-2; 9 bases map to TRBD1. CDR1 is SGHRS, CDR2 YFSETQ, per germline. The V segment lost 3 bases and the J segment 4 bases; nucleotides outside the gene matches: 10. CDR3 length: 16 residues. This chain's CDR3 is CASSSTGQGGGYGYTF. In DNA form, the CDR3 reads TGCGCCAGCAGCTCCACGGGACAGGGAGGTGGCTATGGCTACACCTTC. The variable domain in full, with the rest retrieved from reference TRBV5-1 and TRBJ1-2, is KAGVTQTPRYLIKTRGQQVTLSCSPISGHRSVSWYQQTPGQGLQFLFEYFSETQRNKGNFPGRFSGRQFSNSRSEMNVSTLELGDSALYLCASSSTGQGGGYGYTFGSGTRLTVV.

This clonotype has a count of ten or more. The V and J genes are TRBV15 and TRBJ1-5; D is perhaps TRBD1 (5 bases). Germline V gene lookup returns CDR1 LNHNV and CDR2 YYDKDF (reference sequence). The CDR3 totals 16 residues. The V end was cut by 5 bases, the J end by 6 bases, with 20 bases between. CDR3: CATSDATPGRGQPQHF. CDR3 sequence (DNA): TGTGCCACCAGCGACGCAACCCCAGGGCGCGGTCAGCCCCAGCATTTT.

In this sample, this clonotype turned up many times. The rearrangement joins TRBV10-3 to TRBJ1-6, with a weak D call TRBD1 (5 bases). CDR1 and CDR2 from the germline V gene are ENHRY and SYGVKD. This CDR3 has 13 residues. The V end lost 6 bases, the J end lost 7 bases, and 10 bases lay between the germline ends. The CDR3 sequence is CAIRRGGNSPLHF. The CDR3 DNA reads TGTGCCATCAGAAGGGGTGGGAATTCACCCCTCCACTTT.

The chain joins TRBV6-6 to TRBJ2-7, with D perhaps TRBD1 or TRBD2 (5 bases each). Trimming took off 8 bases at V and 5 bases at J, with 13 bases between the two ends. In germline, CDR1 is MNHNY, CDR2 SVGAGI (reference sequence). The CDR3 has 12 amino acids. The DNA for the CDR3 is TGTGCCAGCGGGTGGGGGAAAGACGAGCAGTACTTC. It yields the protein CASGWGKDEQYF.

This clonotype showed up just once. This chain connects TRBV12-3 or TRBV12-4 to TRBJ2-6; D gene unclear. V was clipped by 3 bases and J by 4 bases, with 13 bases between them. The CDR3 runs to 16 residues. The CDR3 reads CASSLVQPSGANVLTF. In DNA, the CDR3 is TGTGCCAGCAGTTTGGTACAGCCTTCCGGGGCCAACGTCCTGACTTTC.

This rearrangement joins TRBV24-1 to TRBJ1-5, with TRBD1 matching over 12 bases. V dropped 7 bases and J dropped 11; count of bases not matched to a gene: 11. The CDR3 is made up of 15 amino acids. Germline assignment: CDR1 KGHDR and CDR2 SFDVKD. The CDR3 loop is CATRSGTGGRETQHF. The CDR3 coding sequence is TGTGCCACCAGATCCGGGACAGGGGGCCGAGAGACCCAGCATTTT.

Only a few counts were recorded for this clonotype. The chain uses TRBV9 and TRBJ1-2; tentative D call: TRBD1 (6 bases). Looked up from germline, CDR1 is SGDLS and CDR2 is YYNGEE. CDR3 size: 14 residues. Trimming cost V 0 bases and J 3 bases, with 9 bases left between them. CDR3 nucleotide sequence: TGTGCCAGCAGCGTAGAAAAGGGGGACTATGGCTACACCTTC. Its protein product is CASSVEKGDYGYTF.

Concerning this clonotype: The junction departs from germline at one end; a sequencing error may be responsible. The chain recombines TRBV7-3 with TRBJ2-2; 8 bases agree with TRBD1. CDR3 length: 16 residues. The V gene's germline CDR1 is SGHTA and CDR2 FQGTGA. CDR3 loop: CASSSRDRSNTGELFF. CDR3 bases: TGTGCTAGCAGCTCCCGGGACAGGTCGAACACCGGGGAGCTGTTTTTT.

The rearrangement links TRBV2 to TRBJ1-1; 7 bases are a match to TRBD1. This CDR3 is built from 16 residues. The ends lost 7 bases at V and 2 bases at J; junction bases unmatched: 13. Looked up from germline, CDR1 is SNHLY and CDR2 is FYNNEI. CDR3 coding DNA: TGTGCCAGCACCCAGGGGGGGGGGCGAGGAAACACTGAAGCTTTCTTT. Its translation is CASTQGGGRGNTEAFF.

The chain employs TRBV24-1 and TRBJ1-2, with a tentative D call TRBD1 (5 bases). The CDR3 loop spans 14 amino acids. Per germline, CDR1 KGHDR and CDR2 SFDVKD. With 4 bases removed from V and 2 bases from J, the gap between germline ends came to 10 bases. The CDR3 region is CATSEPSGNYGYTF. The CDR3 nucleotides read TGTGCCACCAGTGAGCCCTCAGGGAACTATGGCTACACCTTC.

This clonotype was recorded a few times. The J gene is TRBJ2-7, the V gene TRBV7-9, with D possibly being TRBD1 (6 bases). This CDR3 comprises 14 residues. The germline V and J ends were trimmed by 5 bases and 2 bases, with 13 bases remaining between them. Germline CDR1 reads SEHNR; CDR2 reads FQNEAQ (reference sequence). CDR3 amino acids: CASSQWTDPYEQYF. DNA for the CDR3: TGTGCCAGCAGCCAGTGGACAGACCCCTACGAGCAGTACTTC.

This clonotype was detected many times. The chain carries TRBV24-1 and TRBJ2-7; D ambiguous. V shed 5 bases and J shed 5 bases, with 6 bases lying between them. The CDR3 consists of 11 residues. Germline V gives CDR1 KGHDR, CDR2 SFDVKD. The CDR3 DNA is TGTGCCACCAGTGTTGACGACGAGCAGTACTTC. It codes for CATSVDDEQYF.

The chain carries TRBV29-1 and TRBJ1-2; weak D call: TRBD1 (6 bases). V lost 6 bases and J 6 bases, leaving 26 bases between the germline ends. The V gene's germline CDR1 is SQVTM and CDR2 ANQGSEA. This CDR3 is built from 16 residues. CDR3 residues: CSVPEFRDIKNNGYTF. CDR3 sequence (DNA): TGCAGCGTGCCCGAGTTCCGGGACATAAAGAACAATGGCTACACCTTC.

This clonotype came up a few times. The V and J genes are TRBV19 and TRBJ2-7, with D unresolved. Looked up from germline, CDR1 is LNHDA and CDR2 is SQIVND (reference sequence). V was trimmed by 2 bases and J by 2 bases, leaving 7 bases between them. The CDR3 has 13 residues. The CDR3 bases are TGTGCCAGTAGTATAATCCGTCCCTACGAGCAGTACTTC. It encodes CASSIIRPYEQYF.

This clonotype was seen a few times. This chain connects TRBV24-1 to TRBJ1-2; 9 bases line up with TRBD1. The V segment lost 4 bases and the J segment 6 bases; nucleotides outside the gene matches: 5. This CDR3 has 14 residues. The germline V gene encodes CDR1 KGHDR and CDR2 SFDVKD. The CDR3 reads CATSEQGASHGYTF. The CDR3 DNA follows: TGTGCCACCAGTGAACAGGGGGCCTCCCATGGCTACACCTTC.

This clonotype was observed a few times. A read error may account for a junction end that differs from germline. The CDR3 loop is CASSQSQGNSNQPQHF. The CDR3, as DNA: TGCGCCAGCAGCCAATCACAGGGAAATAGCAATCAGCCCCAGCATTTT. The rearrangement uses TRBV7-2 and TRBJ1-5; TRBD1 might be the D (6 bases). The CDR3 runs 16 residues. Per germline, CDR1 SGHTA and CDR2 FQGNSA.

V is TRBV2 and J is TRBJ2-2; D possibly corresponds to TRBD1 (6 bases). The CDR3 length is 15 residues. V dropped 3 bases and J dropped 6 bases, with 14 bases sitting between them. From germline, CDR1 is SNHLY and CDR2 FYNNEI. The CDR3 nucleotides read TGTGCCAGCAGTGAGAGTTCCCAGGGGTCCGGGGAGCTGTTTTTT. Its translation is CASSESSQGSGELFF.

V gene TRBV29-1 combines with J gene TRBJ2-7; D possibly corresponds to TRBD1 (5 bases). The CDR3 extends over 13 amino acids. V was pared by 4 bases and J by 6 bases, with 16 bases between. Germline V gene sequence: CDR1 SQVTM, CDR2 ANQGSEA. CDR3 amino acids: CSVANRIGSEQYF. In DNA form, the CDR3 reads TGCAGCGTTGCGAACAGGATTGGATCCGAGCAGTACTTC.

The CDR3 is CASSPPGGRNEQYF. The DNA for the CDR3 is TGTGCCAGCAGCCCTCCAGGGGGACGAAACGAGCAGTACTTC. The chain uses TRBV7-9 and TRBJ2-7; 7 bases map to TRBD1. Germline V gene sequence: CDR1 SEHNR, CDR2 FQNEAQ (reference sequence). The V and J ends lost 5 bases and 5 bases, in that order; junction bases with no gene match: 9. The CDR3 length is 14 residues.